The sequence of this T cell receptor (beta chain) was determined in a study of STAT3 mutations in large granular lymphocyte leukemia (dated by TCRdb to about 2019). At the level of the whole study: Canonical activating STAT3 mutations were detected in roughly half of the longitudinally sequenced T-LGLL patients. A couple of patients with natural killer LGL leukemia were also sequenced longitudinally as controls within the study. Patients with T-cell large granular lymphocyte leukemia underwent serial deep sequencing of TCRbeta CDR3 and STAT3 to reconstruct clonal hierarchy and dynamics. From an initial cohort of hundreds of LGL patients, 15 to 20 representative T-LGLL cases were selected for longitudinal TCRbeta and STAT3 sequencing. On average, sequencing was done at 4 time points per patient, with the number of samplings ranging from 2 to 8. Over half of the T-LGLL patients were given one or more immunosuppressive therapy regimens, and around 40% of those treated had a hematologic response.

Study-wide conclusions, independent of this receptor: Persisting codominant clonotypes in some patients meant a small but highly pathogenic clone may have been missed. In several patients, dominant TCR clone burden exceeded STAT3 mutant burden, suggesting STAT3 mutation arose secondarily within a pre-expanded clone. In about 30% of the 18 patients, TCR clonotype switching occurred after therapy, and every newly emerging clone was STAT3 wild type. At least one immunodominant TCRbeta clonotype was present in every T-LGLL patient, and multiple immunodominant subclonotypes appeared in about half of the T-LGLL patients. Linking therapy response to changes in TCR clonal burden was complicated by variable intervals between samplings and by differing treatment regimens. Because no samples were available when a clone first appeared, clonal expansion had to be inferred from samplings taken at other points.

DNA was extracted from blood mononuclear cells, with the same DNA used for both TCR and STAT3 sequencing. TCRbeta libraries were sequenced on an Illumina MiSeq, averaging about 38,000 productive templates per sample. Multiplex PCR amplification was used to generate TCRbeta CDR3 libraries with the immunoSEQ assay. From the authors' description of their analysis: Following a previously defined approach, repertoire diversity was calculated, and values close to 0 point to extremely monoclonal samples. The table comes from immuneACCESS by way of TCRdb, which keeps in-frame sequences with V and J called. Part of the clones is missing from these tables; in studies checked, under half for an unresolved V gene and the rest for unknown reasons. That table is the source of V, J and clone size, and D and trimming were worked out from the DNA. The sample table shows 5,600 or so clones, and 70% to 80% are seen once. The ten largest make up roughly 48% of the sample.

The germline V gene (reference sequence) specifies GTSNPN as CDR1 and SVGIG as CDR2. Counted from cysteine to phenylalanine, this CDR3 has 14 amino acids. CDR3 DNA is the only sequence kept; it has 42 bases, read in frame from the first base. Trimming takes 3 bases from V and 4 bases from J, and the germline ends sit 13 bases apart. As regards this clone: Its specific antigen is unknown. Base qualities are missing; no much larger clone stands one base away.

The clonotype comes from a human donor with T large granular lymphocyte leukemia. Some clones in this sample may be carry-over from other donors' samples. The sample was PBMCs. Recombination joined TRBV30 with TRBJ1-3, and perhaps TRBD1 as D gene, on 5 matching bases. The DNA is as follows: TGTGCCTGGAGGGCAGGGTATTCAGGAAACACCATATATTTT. This gives the protein CAWRAGYSGNTIYF.